At least ten counts were recorded for the clone carrying this T cell receptor (beta chain). The CDR3 runs to 12 residues. V lost 4 bases to trimming and J lost 2 bases, with 6 bases between them. The germline V gene encodes CDR1 DFQATT and CDR2 SNEGSKA (reference sequence). This sample stems from a study of T cells in Graves' hyperthyroidism and ophthalmopathy. RNA transcripts provided the source from which TCR beta CDR3 regions were amplified. First-round RT-PCR of the TCR CDR3 relied on the HTBI primer set. In TCRdb, the multiplex PCR reads were re-called with MiXCR into one record per CDR3 protein. The sample yields around 400,000 distinct CDR3 sequences, 13% to 15% seen once.

The sequenced sample was blood. The gene calls are TRBV20-1 and TRBJ1-5; a possible D gene is TRBD1 (6 bases). The TCR sequence derives from a woman in her sixties with Graves' ophthalmopathy. The CDR3 here is CSANRGNQPQHF. Here the CDR3 DNA reads TGCAGTGCTAACAGGGGCAATCAGCCCCAGCATTTT.